Following are 14 T cell receptor beta chains from one sample sequenced in a study of identical twins. Via MiXCR, TCRdb re-called the 5' RACE reads, giving one row per CDR3 protein. The sample records about 250,000 distinct CDR3 sequences, about 14% being singletons. The sample consisted of memory (CD45RO+) T cells sorted from blood. These receptors were obtained from a woman aged 18-29 years in good health.

The chain is built from TRBV5-1 and TRBJ1-2; no definite D call. V dropped 4 bases and J dropped 7 bases, with 23 bases sitting between them. From germline, CDR1 is SGHRS and CDR2 YFSETQ. CDR3 length: 16 amino acids. CDR3 loop: CASSPSGDTFGGGYTF. The CDR3, as DNA: TGCGCCAGCAGCCCGTCGGGCGACACATTTGGTGGTGGCTACACCTTC. The entire variable domain, with the rest obtained from reference TRBV5-1 and TRBJ1-2, is as follows: KAGVTQTPRYLIKTRGQQVTLSCSPISGHRSVSWYQQTPGQGLQFLFEYFSETQRNKGNFPGRFSGRQFSNSRSEMNVSTLELGDSALYLCASSPSGDTFGGGYTFGSGTRLTVV.

The CDR3 sequence is CASSQITSSYNEQFF. CDR3 DNA sequence: TGTGCCAGCAGCCAAATCACGAGCTCCTACAATGAGCAGTTCTTC. The rearrangement joins TRBV14 to TRBJ2-1; no clear D. V was trimmed by 2 bases and J by 0 bases, leaving 8 bases between them. The CDR3 sequence is 15 residues long. Per germline, CDR1 SGHDN and CDR2 FVKESK.

The J gene is TRBJ2-4, the V gene TRBV28; no reliable D call. This CDR3 spans 13 amino acids. The germline gives CDR1 MDHEN, CDR2 SYDVKM. V was pared by 0 bases and J by 7 bases, with 7 bases between. CDR3: CASSLWGWNIQYF. The CDR3 DNA follows: TGTGCCAGCAGTTTATGGGGTTGGAACATTCAGTACTTC.

This chain uses TRBV2 with TRBJ2-2; 14 nucleotides agree with TRBD2. Germline values: CDR1 SNHLY, CDR2 FYNNEI. This CDR3 is 19 amino acids long. J lost 3 bases, V lost 1 base, and 7 bases had no gene match. The chain's CDR3 is CASSEDPTSGRAHTGELFF. CDR3 bases: TGTGCCAGCAGTGAAGACCCGACTAGCGGGAGGGCCCACACCGGGGAGCTGTTTTTT.

This rearrangement joins TRBV12-3 or TRBV12-4 to TRBJ2-5, with D tentatively TRBD1 (6 bases). V lost 5 bases and J 4 bases, leaving 17 bases between the germline ends. The CDR3 covers 15 residues. The DNA of the CDR3 is TGTGCCAGCAGTCCCCACAGGGATGGGAGAGAGACCCAGTACTTC. As protein: CASSPHRDGRETQYF.

On this clonotype itself: This may come from a read error, since a much larger clone is one base off. The chain combines TRBV11-2 with TRBJ1-4; possible D gene TRBD1, 5 bases. This CDR3 is built from 14 residues. Looked up from germline, CDR1 is SGHAT and CDR2 is FQNNGV. Trimming removed 3 bases at V and 4 bases at J, with 9 bases between. The CDR3 loop reads CASSFGGDNEKLFF. DNA for the CDR3: TGTGCCAGCAGCTTCGGGGGGGATAATGAAAAACTGTTTTTT.

In its sample, this clonotype was seen a few times. The rearrangement uses TRBV5-5 and TRBJ2-1, with D perhaps TRBD2 (5 bases). The CDR3 length is 15 residues. V dropped 3 bases and J dropped 10 bases, with 20 bases sitting between them. From germline, CDR1 is SGHKS and CDR2 YYEKEE (reference sequence). The CDR3: CASSSRLGDEGEQFF. In DNA form, the CDR3 reads TGTGCCAGCAGCTCCAGACTTGGAGATGAGGGAGAGCAGTTCTTC.

V is TRBV5-6 and J is TRBJ1-1, with a tentative D call TRBD1 (6 bases). From germline, CDR1 is SGHDT and CDR2 YYEEEE. V was pared by 4 bases and J by 3 bases, with 19 bases between. CDR3 length: 16 residues. CDR3 sequence: CASSPEVRGAYTEAFF. CDR3 DNA sequence: TGTGCCAGCAGCCCCGAAGTCCGGGGGGCGTACACTGAAGCTTTCTTT.

The gene calls are TRBV12-3 or TRBV12-4 and TRBJ1-2; D unclear. The germline V and J ends were trimmed by 3 bases and 4 bases, with 12 bases remaining between them. The CDR3 spans 14 residues. The CDR3 DNA sequence: TGTGCCAGCAGTTTTGGTCCAGCCTTCTATGGCTACACCTTC. Its protein product is CASSFGPAFYGYTF.

This clonotype has just a few counts. This rearrangement joins TRBV29-1 to TRBJ2-1, with 12 bases that match TRBD2. This CDR3 spans 18 amino acids. Losses at the gene ends were 6 bases for V and 7 bases for J; bases not matched to a gene: 19. Germline V CDR1 and CDR2: SQVTM, ANQGSEA. CDR3 sequence: CSVSRFPLAGGPGNEQFF. The CDR3 DNA follows: TGCAGCGTGTCCCGTTTTCCCCTAGCGGGGGGGCCGGGTAATGAGCAGTTCTTC.

The sample holds many counts of this clonotype. V gene TRBV3-1 combines with J gene TRBJ2-4, with a weak D call TRBD2 (7 bases). The V and J ends lost 4 bases and 9 bases respectively, with 22 bases between them. The CDR3 extends over 16 amino acids. CDR1 is LGHDT and CDR2 is YNNKEL in the germline V gene (reference sequence). CDR3: CASSLRASGGHRIQYF. Written as DNA, the CDR3 is TGTGCCAGCAGCCTGCGGGCTTCGGGGGGCCATCGCATTCAGTACTTC.

The chain recombines TRBV29-1 with TRBJ1-1, with D possibly TRBD1 on 5 matching bases. V was shortened by 7 bases and J by 7 bases, with 13 bases between the two germline ends. The CDR3 covers 11 residues. In germline, CDR1 is SQVTM, CDR2 ANQGSEA. The DNA for the CDR3 is TGCAGCGCTATCCGGGACTATGAAGCTTTCTTT. Translated: CSAIRDYEAFF.

The genes are TRBV4-2 and TRBJ2-7; TRBD1 aligns across 10 bases. This CDR3 is built from 14 residues. Germline lookup yields CDR1 LGHNA and CDR2 YNFKEQ. The ends lost 4 bases at V and 6 bases at J; junction bases unmatched: 6. The CDR3 sequence is CASSPGTGDGEQYF. The CDR3 region has the DNA TGTGCCAGCAGCCCGGGGACAGGGGACGGCGAGCAGTACTTC.

The chain couples TRBV29-1 to TRBJ2-5; 7 positions agree with TRBD2. J gave up 5 bases and V 8 bases, and 5 bases lay outside the gene matches. The CDR3 extends over 11 amino acids. Per the germline V gene, CDR1 is SQVTM and CDR2 is ANQGSEA. The CDR3 nucleotides read TGCAGCAGCGGGGTAGAGGAGACCCAGTACTTC. Translating gives CSSGVEETQYF.